This TCR beta chain stems from a study of cytomegalovirus exposure and HLA in healthy donors. Points from the study as a whole: In most subjects, TCR beta sequences reportedly gave accurate predictions of HLA-A and HLA-B alleles. Later work found most CMV-associated TCR beta chains apparently HLA-restricted. As was reported, the classifier diagnosed cytomegalovirus status with high specificity and sensitivity.

Germline V lookup: CDR1 SSHAT, CDR2 FNYEAQ (reference sequence). CDR3 length: 14 amino acids. Worth noting for this clone: Its antigen is unidentified. One end of the junction fails to match germline, which may point to a read error.

The PCR employed 60 Vbeta primers together with 13 Jbeta primers. This table comes from immunoSEQ multiplex PCR, and its TCRdb copy is limited to in-frame clones, with some not included. The sample includes about 190,000 clones, about an eighth of them seen just once. The V and J genes are TRBV7-7 and TRBJ1-3; D is possibly TRBD1 (6 bases). The TCR comes from a man in his forties or fifties in good health and CMV-seropositive. Material for sequencing was PBMCs. This chain's CDR3 is CASSLDSSGNTIYF. The CDR3 nucleotides are TGTGCTAGCAGCTTGGACAGCTCTGGAAACACCATATATTTT.